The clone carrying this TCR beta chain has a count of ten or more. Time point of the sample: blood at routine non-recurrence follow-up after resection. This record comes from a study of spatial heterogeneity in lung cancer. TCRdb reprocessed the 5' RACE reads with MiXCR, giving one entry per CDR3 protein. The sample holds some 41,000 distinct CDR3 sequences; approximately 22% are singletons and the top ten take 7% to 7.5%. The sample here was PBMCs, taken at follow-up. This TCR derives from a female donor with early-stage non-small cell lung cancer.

CDR3 in DNA: TGTGCCAGCAGCTTACTAGCGGGAGATGAGACCCAGTACTTC. The encoded protein is CASSLLAGDETQYF. The chain employs TRBV7-8 and TRBJ2-5; 10 nucleotides line up with TRBD2. This CDR3 contains 14 residues. The germline CDR1 and CDR2 sequences are SGHVS and FQNEAQ. The V segment lost 2 bases and the J segment 5 bases; nucleotides outside the gene matches: 2.